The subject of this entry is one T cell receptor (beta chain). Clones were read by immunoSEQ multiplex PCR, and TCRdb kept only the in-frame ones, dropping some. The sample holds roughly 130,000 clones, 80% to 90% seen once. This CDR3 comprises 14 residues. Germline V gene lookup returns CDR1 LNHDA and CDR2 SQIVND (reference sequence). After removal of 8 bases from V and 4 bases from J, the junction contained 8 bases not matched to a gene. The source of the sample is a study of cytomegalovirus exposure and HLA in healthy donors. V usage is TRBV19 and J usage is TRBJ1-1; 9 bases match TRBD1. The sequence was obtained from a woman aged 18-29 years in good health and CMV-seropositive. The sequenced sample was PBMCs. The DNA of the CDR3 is TGTGCCAGTCAGATGACAGGGGGTATCACTGAAGCTTTCTTT. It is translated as CASQMTGGITEAFF.